The rows below give T cell receptor beta chains drawn from one sample of a study of cytomegalovirus exposure and HLA in healthy donors. Sequencing used immunoSEQ multiplex PCR; TCRdb keeps in-frame clones, though not all of them. The sample includes approximately 160,000 clones, 96% of them seen just once. Sequencing was performed on PBMCs. Receptor source: a woman aged 18-29 years in good health and CMV-seronegative. CDR3s include the opening cysteine and the closing phenylalanine or tryptophan. The D gene is left open where the match is weak. Rows may omit the clone size; those that give it use once, few, many or a size class.

>NA|NA|TRBJ1-1|TRBV14
CASSQGTRGKAFF
TGTGCCAGCAGCCAGGGGACAAGGGGGAAAGCTTTCTTT
>NA|NA|TRBJ1-4|TRBV2
CASSVVRGEKLFF
TGTGCCAGCAGTGTGGTCCGGGGTGAAAAACTGTTTTTT
>once|NA|TRBJ2-1|TRBV4-1
CASSRGSLSYNEQFF
TGCGCCAGCAGCCGTGGGAGTCTTTCCTACAATGAGCAGTTCTTC
>NA|TRBD1|TRBJ2-7|TRBV19
CASSIGTAYEQYF
TGTGCCAGTAGTATCGGGACAGCCTACGAGCAGTACTTC
>once|TRBD1|TRBJ1-2|TRBV7-8
CASSLLVARGFYGYTF
TGTGCCAGCAGCTTATTGGTGGCCAGGGGGTTCTATGGCTACACCTTC
>NA|NA|TRBJ2-2|TRBV5-6
CASSLWEALTGELFF
TGTGCCAGCAGCTTGTGGGAGGCCCTTACCGGGGAGCTGTTTTTT
>NA|NA|TRBJ1-6|TRBV9
CASSVDGLSGSPLHF
TGTGCCAGCAGCGTAGACGGACTGAGTGGATCACCCCTCCACTTT
>once|NA|TRBJ2-7|TRBV29-1
CSGGVSYEQYF
TGCAGCGGCGGGGTCTCCTACGAGCAGTACTTC
>NA|TRBD2|TRBJ2-1|TRBV5-6
CASSWGEGNEQFF
TGTGCCAGCAGCTGGGGGGAGGGCAATGAGCAGTTCTTC
>NA|TRBD1|TRBJ2-1|TRBV23-1
CASSQSSDRGRVSSYNEQFF
TGCGCCAGCAGTCAATCGTCGGACAGGGGAAGGGTAAGCTCCTACAATGAGCAGTTCTTC
>NA|TRBD1|TRBJ1-1|TRBV4-1
CASRRTGGSEAFF
TGCGCCAGCAGACGGACAGGGGGCTCTGAAGCTTTCTTT
>once|TRBD1|TRBJ1-2|TRBV5-4
CASSLWGQGSYGYTF
TGTGCCAGCAGCTTGTGGGGACAGGGATCCTATGGCTACACCTTC
>NA|NA|TRBJ1-3|TRBV18
CASSPVGGTYSGNTIYF
TGTGCCAGCTCACCAGTTGGAGGGACCTACTCTGGAAACACCATATATTTT
>NA|NA|TRBJ1-4|TRBV9
CASSVGGGVNEKLFF
TGTGCCAGCAGCGTAGGGGGGGGAGTTAATGAAAAACTGTTTTTT
>NA|TRBD2|TRBJ2-3|TRBV12-5
CASGFPPLAGDTDTQYF
TGTGCTAGTGGTTTCCCCCCTCTAGCGGGGGACACAGATACGCAGTATTTT
>NA|NA|TRBJ2-7|TRBV11-2
CASSLAGYEQYF
TGTGCCAGCAGCTTAGCAGGGTACGAGCAGTACTTC
>NA|TRBD2|TRBJ2-3|TRBV5-1
CASSLGTSGGASLDTQYF
TGCGCCAGCAGCTTGGGGACTAGCGGGGGGGCATCGTTAGATACGCAGTATTTT
>NA|NA|TRBJ1-6|TRBV27
CASSLRGSYNSPLHF
TGTGCCAGCAGTCTAAGGGGTTCCTATAATTCACCCCTCCACTTT
>NA|TRBD1|TRBJ1-5|TRBV4-1
CASSQGQGASNQPQHF
TGCGCCAGCAGCCAGGGACAGGGGGCTAGCAATCAGCCCCAGCATTTT
>NA|TRBD2|TRBJ2-2|TRBV30
CAWSTGGGASTGELFF
TGTGCCTGGAGCACTGGCGGGGGGGCCTCCACCGGGGAGCTGTTTTTT
>NA|NA|TRBJ1-1|TRBV4-2
CASSTGYDPEAFF
TGTGCCAGCAGCACAGGGTACGACCCTGAAGCTTTCTTT
>NA|NA|TRBJ2-3|TRBV6-1
CASSVGRGFRGTVTDTQYF
TGTGCCAGCAGTGTGGGGCGGGGTTTCCGCGGGACGGTCACAGATACGCAGTATTTT
>NA|NA|TRBJ2-2|TRBV9
CASSPPRVEELFF
TGTGCCAGCAGCCCCCCTCGGGTAGAGGAGCTGTTTTTT
>NA|TRBD1|TRBJ2-3|TRBV2
CASRSGTGADTQYF
TGTGCCAGCAGATCCGGGACAGGGGCAGATACGCAGTATTTT
>NA|TRBD1|TRBJ1-2|TRBV4-2
CASSQDGWDRVHGYTF
TGTGCCAGCAGCCAAGATGGATGGGACAGGGTCCATGGCTACACCTTC
>NA|NA|TRBJ2-7|TRBV7-9
CASSGILAHEQYF
TGTGCCAGCAGCGGCATACTAGCCCACGAGCAGTACTTC
>NA|NA|TRBJ1-2|TRBV5-4
CASSAGTLLRGYTF
TGTGCCAGCAGCGCCGGGACACTGCTTCGGGGCTACACCTTC
>NA|NA|TRBJ2-5|TRBV5-1
CASSSPRNFQETQYF
TGCGCCAGCAGCTCCCCCAGGAACTTTCAAGAGACCCAGTACTTC
>NA|NA|TRBJ1-2|TRBV12-2
CASRLARRNYGYTF
TGTGCAAGTCGCTTAGCGCGGCGGAACTATGGCTACACCTTC
>NA|NA|TRBJ2-7|TRBV6-4
CASSDSAGSYEQYF
TGTGCCAGCAGTGACTCGGCAGGCTCCTACGAGCAGTACTTC
>NA|NA|TRBJ1-2|TRBV6-5
CATLGGDRNYGYTF
TGTGCCACCCTGGGGGGGGACCGAAACTATGGCTACACCTTC
>NA|NA|TRBJ2-7|TRBV9
CASSPWAGASVEQYF
TGTGCCAGCAGCCCTTGGGCGGGGGCGTCGGTCGAGCAGTACTTC
>NA|NA|TRBJ1-4|TRBV27
CASSYWRSEKLFF
TGTGCCAGCAGTTATTGGAGGAGTGAAAAACTGTTTTTT
>NA|NA|TRBJ1-2|TRBV19
CASRSSQGNYGYTF
TGTGCCAGTAGGTCATCACAGGGCAACTATGGCTACACCTTC
>NA|NA|TRBJ2-2|TRBV9
CASSVADGAGELFF
TGTGCCAGCAGCGTAGCTGACGGGGCCGGGGAGCTGTTTTTT
>NA|NA|TRBJ2-2|TRBV6-5
CASSRGRNTGELFF
TGTGCCAGCTCAAGGGGGAGGAACACCGGGGAGCTGTTTTTT
>NA|TRBD2|TRBJ2-2|TRBV5-1
CASSKAGVGTGELFF
TGCGCCAGCAGTAAAGCGGGGGTTGGCACCGGGGAGCTGTTTTTT
>once|NA|TRBJ1-4|TRBV6-5
CASSRTRSNEKLFF
TGTGCCAGCAGTCGGACTCGGTCAAATGAAAAACTGTTTTTT
>NA|TRBD1|TRBJ1-2|TRBV7-2
CASSLVRTGGVGYTF
TGTGCCAGCAGCTTAGTTCGGACAGGGGGCGTTGGCTACACCTTC
>NA|NA|TRBJ1-2|TRBV2
CASSDTGYYGYTF
TGTGCCAGCAGTGACACAGGGTATTATGGCTACACCTTC
>NA|TRBD2|TRBJ2-2|TRBV13
CASSLTGTSIPGELFF
TGTGCCAGCAGCCTAACCGGGACTAGCATCCCCGGGGAGCTGTTTTTT
>NA|TRBD1|TRBJ1-6|TRBV19
CASSIGPTGGRSPLHF
TGTGCCAGTAGTATAGGGCCGACAGGGGGAAGGTCACCCCTCCACTTT
>once|NA|TRBJ1-2|TRBV5-4
CASTGHNYGYTF
TGTGCCAGCACCGGACACAACTATGGCTACACCTTC
>NA|NA|TRBJ2-3|TRBV7-2
CASSARADTQYF
TGTGCCAGCAGCGCGCGAGCAGATACGCAGTATTTT
>NA|NA|TRBJ2-1|TRBV9
CASSVAVGFNEQFF
TGTGCCAGCAGCGTTGCAGTGGGCTTCAATGAGCAGTTCTTC
>NA|TRBD1|TRBJ2-5|TRBV6-1
CASSGDRGLETQYF
TGTGCCAGCAGTGGCGACAGGGGGCTAGAGACCCAGTACTTC
>NA|NA|TRBJ2-5|TRBV2
CASSSQETQYF
TGTGCCAGCAGCTCTCAAGAGACCCAGTACTTC
>NA|NA|TRBJ1-2|TRBV1
CTSRQTGRDRAIYGYTF
TGCACCAGCAGGCAGACCGGCCGGGACAGGGCCATCTATGGCTACACCTTC
>NA|TRBD1|TRBJ2-1|TRBV2
CASSERAGQGNNEQFF
TGTGCCAGCAGTGAAAGGGCAGGACAGGGAAACAATGAGCAGTTCTTC
>NA|TRBD2|TRBJ2-3|TRBV7-9
CASSPPSGGGTDTQYF
TGTGCCAGCAGCCCCCCTAGCGGGGGGGGAACAGATACGCAGTATTTT
>NA|TRBD1|TRBJ2-7|TRBV7-2
CASSYRAPGQGLYEQYF
TGTGCCAGCAGCTATAGGGCCCCGGGACAGGGGTTGTACGAGCAGTACTTC
>NA|TRBD2|TRBJ2-1|TRBV9
CASSVGLAEYNEQFF
TGTGCCAGCAGCGTAGGTCTAGCGGAATACAATGAGCAGTTCTTC
>NA|TRBD2|TRBJ2-5|TRBV7-7
CASSTLAGGVETQYF
TGTGCTAGCAGCACGCTAGCGGGGGGCGTGGAGACCCAGTACTTC
>NA|NA|TRBJ2-5|TRBV6-5
CASSYRGLRGETQYF
TGTGCCAGCAGTTACCGGGGATTACGGGGAGAGACCCAGTACTTC
>NA|TRBD1|TRBJ1-5|TRBV29-1
CSARTGGDQPQHF
TGCAGCGCAAGGACAGGGGGCGATCAGCCCCAGCATTTT
>NA|TRBD1|TRBJ2-7|TRBV11-2
CASSATGTGYHEQYF
TGTGCCAGCAGCGCGACCGGGACAGGGTACCACGAGCAGTACTTC
>NA|NA|TRBJ1-4|TRBV6-5
CASRPGAGWNEKLFF
TGTGCCAGCAGACCCGGTGCAGGGTGGAATGAAAAACTGTTTTTT
>NA|TRBD1|TRBJ2-5|TRBV2
CASGLTGKETQYF
TGTGCCAGCGGACTGACAGGGAAGGAGACCCAGTACTTC
>NA|NA|TRBJ2-7|TRBV30
CAWISTGNEQYF
TGTGCCTGGATATCAACAGGGAACGAGCAGTACTTC